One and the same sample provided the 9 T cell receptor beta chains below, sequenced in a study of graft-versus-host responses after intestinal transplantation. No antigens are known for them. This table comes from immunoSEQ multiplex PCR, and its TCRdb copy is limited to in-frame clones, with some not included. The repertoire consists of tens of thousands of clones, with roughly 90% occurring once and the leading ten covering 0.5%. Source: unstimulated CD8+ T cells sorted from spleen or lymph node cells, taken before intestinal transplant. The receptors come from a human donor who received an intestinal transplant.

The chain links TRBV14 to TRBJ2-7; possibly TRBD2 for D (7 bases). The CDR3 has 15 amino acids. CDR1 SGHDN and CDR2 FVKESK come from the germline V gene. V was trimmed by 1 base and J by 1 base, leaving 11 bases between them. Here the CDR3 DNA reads TGTGCCAGCAGCCAAGGAAAGGGGGGGTCCTACGAGCAGTACTTC. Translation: CASSQGKGGSYEQYF.

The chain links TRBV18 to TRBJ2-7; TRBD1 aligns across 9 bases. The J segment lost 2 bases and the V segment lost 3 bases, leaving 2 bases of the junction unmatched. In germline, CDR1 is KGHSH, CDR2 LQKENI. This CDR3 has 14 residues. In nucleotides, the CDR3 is TGTGCCAGCTCACCGGGACAGGGAACCTACGAGCAGTACTTC. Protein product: CASSPGQGTYEQYF.

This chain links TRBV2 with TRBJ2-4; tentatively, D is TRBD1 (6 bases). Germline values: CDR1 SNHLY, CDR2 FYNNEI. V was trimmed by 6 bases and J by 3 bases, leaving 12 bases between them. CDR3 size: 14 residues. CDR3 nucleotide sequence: TGTGCCAGCAGGGACAGATTTGTCAAAAACATTCAGTACTTC. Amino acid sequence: CASRDRFVKNIQYF.

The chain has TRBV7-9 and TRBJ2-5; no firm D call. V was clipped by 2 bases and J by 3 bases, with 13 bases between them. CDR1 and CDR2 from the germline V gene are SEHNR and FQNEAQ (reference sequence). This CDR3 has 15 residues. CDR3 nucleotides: TGTGCCAGCAGCTTACCGTCTACCCCTAAAGAGACCCAGTACTTC. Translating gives CASSLPSTPKETQYF.

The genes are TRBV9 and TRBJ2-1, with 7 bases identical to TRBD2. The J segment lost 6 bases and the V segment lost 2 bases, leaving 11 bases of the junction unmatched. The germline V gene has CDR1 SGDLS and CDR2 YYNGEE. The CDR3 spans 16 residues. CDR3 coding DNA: TGTGCCAGCAGCGTCACGGCGGGAGCCCTGTTCAATGAGCAGTTCTTC. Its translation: CASSVTAGALFNEQFF. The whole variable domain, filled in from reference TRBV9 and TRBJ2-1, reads DSGVTQTPKHLITATGQRVTLRCSPRSGDLSVYWYQQSLDQGLQFLIQYYNGEERAKGNILERFSAQQFPDLHSELNLSSLELGDSALYFCASSVTAGALFNEQFFGPGTRLTVL.

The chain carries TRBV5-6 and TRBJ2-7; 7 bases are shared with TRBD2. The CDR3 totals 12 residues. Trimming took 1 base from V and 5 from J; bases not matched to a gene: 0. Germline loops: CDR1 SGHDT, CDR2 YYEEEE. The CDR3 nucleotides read TGTGCCAGCAGCTTGCGGGGGGACGAGCAGTACTTC. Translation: CASSLRGDEQYF.

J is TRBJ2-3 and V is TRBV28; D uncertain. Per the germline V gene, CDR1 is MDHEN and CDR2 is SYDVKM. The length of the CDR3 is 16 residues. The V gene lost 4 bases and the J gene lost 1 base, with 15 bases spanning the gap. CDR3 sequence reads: CASSSLQVRRTDTQYF. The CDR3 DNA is TGTGCCAGCAGTTCTTTACAAGTCAGGCGCACAGATACGCAGTATTTT.

The CDR3 spells CASSLYTGKDEQYF. DNA of the CDR3: TGTGCCAGCAGTTTATACACAGGGAAGGACGAGCAGTACTTC. The rearrangement joins TRBV28 to TRBJ2-7; TRBD1 might be the D (6 bases). With 1 base removed from V and 5 bases from J, the gap between germline ends came to 12 bases. CDR1 and CDR2 from the germline V gene are MDHEN and SYDVKM. CDR3 length: 14 residues.

CDR3 sequence reads: CASPRERERPTQYF. CDR3 bases: TGCGCCAGCCCGAGGGAGCGGGAGAGACCTACGCAGTATTTT. The chain links TRBV4-1 to TRBJ2-3, with 8 bases fitting TRBD2. The CDR3 is 14 residues long. Germline V gene sequence: CDR1 MGHRA, CDR2 YSYEKL. The trim removed 8 bases at V and 8 bases at J, leaving 12 bases unmatched.